Listed below are T cell receptor beta chains from one sample, sequenced in a study of T cell repertoires in cytomegalovirus infection. In TCRdb, the reads were re-called with MiXCR into one record per CDR3 protein. The sample includes roughly 110,000 distinct CDR3 sequences, 30% of them seen just once. For these receptors, no antigen is known. The sample consisted of CD8+ T cells from cultured PBMCs, taken from culture after CMV antigen stimulation. These receptors were collected from a human donor in good health (CMV status not recorded). Some clones in this sample may be carry-over from other donors' samples. Both conserved end residues are part of each CDR3. D genes are given only for firm matches. For some rows the clone size is stated as once, few or many, or as a class when expanded; others skip it.

>few|TRBJ2-3|TRBV7-2|NA
TGTGCCAGCAGCTTAGTCTGGACACTAACAGATACGCAGTATTTT
CASSLVWTLTDTQYF
>NA|TRBJ2-3|TRBV5-4|TRBD1
TGTGCCAGCAGCAAAGGACAGGTTATCACAGATACGCAGTATTTT
CASSKGQVITDTQYF
>NA|TRBJ2-7|TRBV7-2|TRBD2
TGTGCCAGCAGCTTAGAGCGGGGGGCCTCCTACGAGCAGTACTTC
CASSLERGASYEQYF
>few|TRBJ2-2|TRBV7-3|NA
TGTGCCAGCAAAAGGGAACGCTCGGGCACCGGGGAGCTGTTTTTT
CASKRERSGTGELFF
>few|TRBJ2-5|TRBV12-3/TRBV12-4|NA
TGTGCCAGCAGTCCCGGACTCGGACAGTACCAAGAGACCCAGTACTTC
CASSPGLGQYQETQYF
>few|TRBJ2-1|TRBV12-3/TRBV12-4|NA
TGTGCCAGCCGGTTAGGCGGGCTAGGGTATGTCAATGAGCAGTTCTTC
CASRLGGLGYVNEQFF
>few|TRBJ1-5|TRBV12-3/TRBV12-4|NA
TGTGCCAGCAGTTTAGCGGAGGGTCGTAGAAGGCCCCAGCATTTT
CASSLAEGRRRPQHF
>few|TRBJ2-6|TRBV19|TRBD1
TGTGCCAGTAGCCGGACAGGGGGCGCCTCTGGGGCCAACGTCCTGACTTTC
CASSRTGGASGANVLTF
>NA|TRBJ2-5|TRBV7-6|TRBD1
TGTGCCAACAGCCCGCGGACAGGCGGCGAGACCCAGTACTTC
CANSPRTGGETQYF
>many|TRBJ2-1|TRBV6-1|TRBD1
TGTGCCACCAGGGGACAGGGATACAATGAGCAGTTCTTC
CATRGQGYNEQFF
>NA|TRBJ2-3|TRBV7-2|TRBD2
TGTGCCAGCAGCTTTGTTCTATTGTCGATGGCGGGGGGGGGTCGCACAGATACGCAGTATTTT
CASSFVLLSMAGGGRTDTQYF
>few|TRBJ1-1|TRBV7-8|TRBD1
TGTGCCAGCAGCTTAGCTTGGACAGGGGGCTTTTTGAACACTGAAGCTTTCTTT
CASSLAWTGGFLNTEAFF
>few|TRBJ2-2|TRBV6-2/TRBV6-3|NA
TGTGCCAGCAGTTACTCTGCTAGCGCGAACACCGGGGAGCTGTTTTTT
CASSYSASANTGELFF
>NA|TRBJ2-4|TRBV7-4|NA
TGTGCCAGCAGCTCCCCGTCGCGCAAAAACATTCAGTACTTC
CASSSPSRKNIQYF
>NA|TRBJ2-7|TRBV7-8|NA
TGTGCCAGCAGCTTAGTAGTCGCTATGAGGGGGGGCTCCTACGAGCAGTACTTC
CASSLVVAMRGGSYEQYF
>few|TRBJ1-1|TRBV15|TRBD1
TGTGCCACCAGCAAGGACAGGGGTCGGAACACTGAAGCTTTCTTT
CATSKDRGRNTEAFF
>few|TRBJ2-3|TRBV27|TRBD2
TGTGCCAGCACCATGGGAGGGCGTGGGGATACGCAGTATTTT
CASTMGGRGDTQYF
>NA|TRBJ2-5|TRBV24-1|NA
TGTGCCACCAGTGATTTCCGGGGGGCCCAGGGAGAGACCCAGTACTTC
CATSDFRGAQGETQYF
>few|TRBJ2-3|TRBV5-1|NA
TGCGCCAGCAAGGGGCAGCCAGGCCGCACAGATACGCAGTATTTT
CASKGQPGRTDTQYF
>NA|TRBJ2-7|TRBV10-3|NA
TGTGCCATCGGACCAGGAACCGGCGCCGAGCAGTACTTC
CAIGPGTGAEQYF
>NA|TRBJ2-5|TRBV12-3/TRBV12-4|NA
TGTGCCAGCAGTTTGGTAGGGTTGGGAGAGACCCAGTACTTC
CASSLVGLGETQYF
>NA|TRBJ2-1|TRBV7-9|NA
TGTGCCAGCAGTCCACCCAGCTACAATGAGCAGTTCTTC
CASSPPSYNEQFF
>few|TRBJ1-6|TRBV5-8|NA
TGTGCCAGCAGCCAAGGACAGATTAATTCACCCCTCCACTTT
CASSQGQINSPLHF
>NA|TRBJ2-7|TRBV7-8|TRBD1
TGTGCCAGCAGCTCCGGGACAGGGGGTTCCTACGAGCAGTACTTC
CASSSGTGGSYEQYF
>NA|TRBJ2-5|TRBV3-1|NA
TGTGCCAGCAGCCAAGATATTGGGAGGATTGGACCGGAGGGAGAGACCCAGTACTTC
CASSQDIGRIGPEGETQYF
>NA|TRBJ1-1|TRBV4-2|TRBD1
TGTGCCAGCAGCCAAGATGCAGGGGGGAACACTGAAGCTTTCTTT
CASSQDAGGNTEAFF
>NA|TRBJ2-5|TRBV7-6|TRBD2
TGTGCCAGCAGCCTCCACCCACATAGCGGGGGGAAGGTAGACCAAGAGACCCAGTACTTC
CASSLHPHSGGKVDQETQYF
>few|TRBJ2-2|TRBV4-1|NA
TGCGCCAGCAGCCAAGGACAGAATGCTTACGGGGAGCTGTTTTTT
CASSQGQNAYGELFF
>NA|TRBJ2-3|TRBV6-6|TRBD2
TGTGCCAGCAGTCTAGCGGAAGATACGCAGTATTTT
CASSLAEDTQYF
>few|TRBJ2-1|TRBV6-5|TRBD1
TGTGCCAGCAGTTACGTCGGACAGGGGGCTTTTAATGAGCAGTTCTTC
CASSYVGQGAFNEQFF
>few|TRBJ2-2|TRBV27|NA
TGTGCCAGCCGTTCGCAGGGGTACACCGGGGAGCTGTTTTTT
CASRSQGYTGELFF
>NA|TRBJ1-1|TRBV20-1|NA
TGCAGTGCTAGAGAAAGCAGGCCGAACACTGAAGCTTTCTTT
CSARESRPNTEAFF
>NA|TRBJ2-2|TRBV12-3/TRBV12-4|TRBD2
TGTGCCACGCTCCCCAGCGGGGGCACTTACACCGGGGAGCTGTTTTTT
CATLPSGGTYTGELFF
>few|TRBJ2-3|TRBV7-6|NA
TGTGCCAGCAGCTTAGGGGGTAGCCGGGACGGTACGAATACGCAGTATTTT
CASSLGGSRDGTNTQYF
>NA|TRBJ1-2|TRBV10-3|NA
TGTGCCATCAGTGAGAATGGCCGCTATGGCTACACCTTC
CAISENGRYGYTF
>NA|TRBJ2-7|TRBV4-1|NA
TGCGCCAGCAGCCAAGAAGATGGCCTAGCCCACGAGCAGTACTTC
CASSQEDGLAHEQYF
>once|TRBJ2-7|TRBV12-3/TRBV12-4|NA
TGTGCCAGCAGACAGGGAGTTCAACGCGAGCAGTACTTC
CASRQGVQREQYF
>many|TRBJ2-7|TRBV7-2|NA
TGTGCCAGCAGCTTAGGTGATTACGAGCAGTACTTC
CASSLGDYEQYF
>NA|TRBJ1-5|TRBV11-1|TRBD1
TGTGCCAGCAGCGCCCGACAGGGTAGTCCCCAGCATTTT
CASSARQGSPQHF
>NA|TRBJ2-1|TRBV7-4|NA
TGTGCCAGCAGCTTCGTGGACATTTTCTCCTACAATGAGCAGTTCTTC
CASSFVDIFSYNEQFF
>NA|TRBJ2-7|TRBV6-5|TRBD2
TGTGCCAGCAGTTCGGTACTAGCGGCTGCCTACGAGCAGTACTTC
CASSSVLAAAYEQYF
>NA|TRBJ1-1|TRBV4-1|NA
TGCGCCAGCAGCCAAGATCAGGCGGCGGGGACTGAAGCTTTCTTT
CASSQDQAAGTEAFF
>NA|TRBJ2-1|TRBV2|NA
TGTGCCAGCAGTGTGGGTTCTGAGCAGTTCTTC
CASSVGSEQFF
>few|TRBJ2-1|TRBV7-6|TRBD2
TGTGCCAGCGCAGCTGCTTCTAGCGGGGATATGTACAATGAGCAGTTCTTC
CASAAASSGDMYNEQFF
>NA|TRBJ2-7|TRBV5-8|TRBD2
TGTGCCAGCAGCTGGACTAGCGGGGGTTCCTACGAGCAGTACTTC
CASSWTSGGSYEQYF
>NA|TRBJ2-5|TRBV27|TRBD1
TGTGCCAGCAGAGTGGACAGGCCGAGCGAGACCCAGTACTTC
CASRVDRPSETQYF
>many|TRBJ2-2|TRBV19|NA
TGTGCCAGTACGGATGGGATGGGAGGTTCCCCCACCGGGGAGCTGTTTTTT
CASTDGMGGSPTGELFF
>NA|TRBJ2-3|TRBV28|TRBD2
TGTGCCAGCAGTTTTTCTAGCGGGGGTACAGATACGCAGTATTTT
CASSFSSGGTDTQYF
>NA|TRBJ2-3|TRBV6-5|NA
TGTGCCAGCAGTCCCTCCGAGGGGGTGATCACAGATACGCAGTATTTT
CASSPSEGVITDTQYF
>many|TRBJ1-2|TRBV19|NA
TGTGCCAGTACCCAAAACAGGGATGGCTACACCTTC
CASTQNRDGYTF
>once|TRBJ2-1|TRBV19|NA
TGTGCCAGTAGTATAGCGAGCTCCTACAATGAGCAGTTCTTC
CASSIASSYNEQFF
>few|TRBJ2-1|TRBV12-3/TRBV12-4|NA
TGTGCCAGCAGTTTCGTAGGGGGAGGCAATGAGCAGTTCTTC
CASSFVGGGNEQFF
>NA|TRBJ2-1|TRBV7-9|NA
TGTGCCAGCAGCTTAGGGGGGTGGAATGAGCAGTTCTTC
CASSLGGWNEQFF
>NA|TRBJ1-5|TRBV2|TRBD1
TGTGCCAGCGGAGGAACAGGGGGAAGAAGCAATCAGCCCCAGCATTTT
CASGGTGGRSNQPQHF
>NA|TRBJ1-1|TRBV28|NA
TGTGCCAGCAGTTACCATTTGACACACATGAACACTGAAGCTTTCTTT
CASSYHLTHMNTEAFF
>few|TRBJ2-2|TRBV27|NA
TGTGCCAGCAGTTTATTATACGGGGGGCCCACCGGGGAGCTGTTTTTT
CASSLLYGGPTGELFF
>NA|TRBJ2-1|TRBV7-6|TRBD2
TGTGCCAGCAGAGATAGCGGGGGTCCGGAGCAGTTCTTC
CASRDSGGPEQFF
>many|TRBJ2-7|TRBV7-2|TRBD1
TGTGCCAGCAGCTTATTGGGACAGCACTACGAGCAGTACTTC
CASSLLGQHYEQYF
>NA|TRBJ2-3|TRBV4-3|TRBD2
TGCGCCAGCAGCTTCACTAGCGTCACAGATACGCAGTATTTT
CASSFTSVTDTQYF